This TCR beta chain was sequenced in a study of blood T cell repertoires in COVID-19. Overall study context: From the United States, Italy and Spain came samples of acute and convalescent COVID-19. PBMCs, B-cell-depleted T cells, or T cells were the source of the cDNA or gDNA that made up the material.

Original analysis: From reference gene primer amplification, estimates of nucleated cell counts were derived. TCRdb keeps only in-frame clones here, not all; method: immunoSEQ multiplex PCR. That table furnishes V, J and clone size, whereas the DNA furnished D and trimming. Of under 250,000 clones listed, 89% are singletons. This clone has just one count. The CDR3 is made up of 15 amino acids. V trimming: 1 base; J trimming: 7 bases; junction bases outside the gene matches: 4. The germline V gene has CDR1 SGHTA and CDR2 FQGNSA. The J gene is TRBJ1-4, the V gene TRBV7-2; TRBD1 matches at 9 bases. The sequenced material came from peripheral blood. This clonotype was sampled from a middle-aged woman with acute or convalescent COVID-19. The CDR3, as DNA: TGTGCCAGCAGCTTAGATGGACAGGGGAGTGAAAAACTGTTTTTT. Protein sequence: CASSLDGQGSEKLFF.